This T cell receptor (beta chain) was captured by sequencing in a study of T cells in Graves' hyperthyroidism and ophthalmopathy. Whole-study findings and limits: Ophthalmopathy onset followed model prediction by a median roughly 6.5 months.

Lactation, pregnancy, other autoimmune disease or uncontrolled infection led to exclusion of patients. Orbital computed tomography and thyroid ultrasound, together with serum TRAb and thyroxine and clinical symptoms, were used for diagnoses. Amplification targeted TCR beta CDR3 regions from RNA transcripts. The HTBI set primed first-round TCR CDR3 RT-PCR. TCRdb independently ran MiXCR on the multiplex PCR reads; one entry per CDR3 protein. There are a few hundred thousand distinct CDR3 sequences in the sample; approximately 13% occur only once, and 4.5% to 6% lies in the top ten. Many counts were recorded for this clonotype. What it binds is unknown. The germline V and J ends were trimmed by 5 bases and 0 bases, with 17 bases remaining between them. From germline, CDR1 is SGHVS and CDR2 FQNEAQ. There are 17 residues in the CDR3.

The V gene is TRBV7-8, the J gene TRBJ1-3, with a possible D match to TRBD1 (5 bases). Sequencing was done on a sample of blood. This receptor was obtained from a woman aged 25-40 years with Graves' hyperthyroidism that later progressed to Graves' ophthalmopathy. The CDR3 nucleotides are TGTGCCAGCAGCCCCACTAACATCAGGGCCTCTGGAAACACCATATATTTT. Translating it yields CASSPTNIRASGNTIYF. The full variable domain, rest sourced from reference TRBV7-8 and TRBJ1-3, is GAGVSQSPRYKVAKRGQDVALRCDPISGHVSLFWYQQALGQGPEFLTYFQNEAQLDKSGLPSDRFFAERPEGSVSTLKIQRTQQEDSAVYLCASSPTNIRASGNTIYFGEGSWLTVV.